The present entry profiles one T cell receptor (beta chain) with its context. Germline CDR1 and CDR2: LNHDA and SQIVND (reference sequence). The CDR3 consists of 14 residues. Deletions cut 5 bases from V and 1 base from J, with 9 bases between. This specimen belongs to a study of blood T cell repertoires in COVID-19. Assay used: immunoSEQ multiplex PCR; TCRdb lists only in-frame clones, some missing. The profile covers tens of thousands of clones, with around nine tenths appearing a single time and about 3.9% taken by the ten largest. Sequencing was carried out using peripheral blood. V gene TRBV19 combines with J gene TRBJ1-3; D may be TRBD1 (5 bases). The source of this sequence is a woman between 45 and 65 years old in a cohort sampled during active COVID-19. CDR3 DNA: TGTGCCAGTAGTCCGACAGAATCTGGAAACACCATATATTTT. Protein product: CASSPTESGNTIYF.